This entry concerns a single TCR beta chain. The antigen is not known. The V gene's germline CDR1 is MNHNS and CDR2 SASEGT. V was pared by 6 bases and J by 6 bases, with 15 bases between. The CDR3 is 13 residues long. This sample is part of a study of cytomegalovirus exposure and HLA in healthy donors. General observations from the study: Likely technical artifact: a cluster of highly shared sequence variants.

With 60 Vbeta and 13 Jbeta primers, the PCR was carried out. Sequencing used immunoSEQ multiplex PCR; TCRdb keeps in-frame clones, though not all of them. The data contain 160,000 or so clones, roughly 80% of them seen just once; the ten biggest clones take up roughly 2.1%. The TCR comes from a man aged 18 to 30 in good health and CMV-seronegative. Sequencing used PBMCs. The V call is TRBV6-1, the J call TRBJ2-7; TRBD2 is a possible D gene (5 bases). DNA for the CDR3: TGTGCCAGCAGGGCCGGGTCACTAGGCGAGCAGTACTTC. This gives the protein CASRAGSLGEQYF.